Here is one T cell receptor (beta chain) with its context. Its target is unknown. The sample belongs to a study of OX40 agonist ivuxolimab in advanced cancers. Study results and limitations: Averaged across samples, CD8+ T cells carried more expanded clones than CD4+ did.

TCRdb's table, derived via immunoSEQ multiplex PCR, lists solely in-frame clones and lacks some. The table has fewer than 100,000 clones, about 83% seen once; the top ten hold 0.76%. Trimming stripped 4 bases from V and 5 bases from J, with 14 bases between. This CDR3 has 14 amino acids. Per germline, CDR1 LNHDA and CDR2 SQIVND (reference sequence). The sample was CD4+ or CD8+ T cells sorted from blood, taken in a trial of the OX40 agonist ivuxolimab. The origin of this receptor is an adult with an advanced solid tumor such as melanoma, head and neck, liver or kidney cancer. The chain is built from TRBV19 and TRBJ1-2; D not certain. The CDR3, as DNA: TGTGCCAGTAGTAGAGGAGGTCACGAATATGGCTACACCTTC. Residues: CASSRGGHEYGYTF.